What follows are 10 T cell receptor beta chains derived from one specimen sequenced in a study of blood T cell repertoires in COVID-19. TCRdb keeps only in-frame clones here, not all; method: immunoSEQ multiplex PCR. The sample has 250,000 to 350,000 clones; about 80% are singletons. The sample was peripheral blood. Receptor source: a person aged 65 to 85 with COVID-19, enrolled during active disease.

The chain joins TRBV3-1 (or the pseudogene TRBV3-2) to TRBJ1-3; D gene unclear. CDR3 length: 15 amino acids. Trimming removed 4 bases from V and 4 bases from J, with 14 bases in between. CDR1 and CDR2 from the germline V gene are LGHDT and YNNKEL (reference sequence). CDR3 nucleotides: TGTGCCAGCAGCCCGAACTCGGGTTTCGGAAACACCATATATTTT. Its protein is CASSPNSGFGNTIYF.

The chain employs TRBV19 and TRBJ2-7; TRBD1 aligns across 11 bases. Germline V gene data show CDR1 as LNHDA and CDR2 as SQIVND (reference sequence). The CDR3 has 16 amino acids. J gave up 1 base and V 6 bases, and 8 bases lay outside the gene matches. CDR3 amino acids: CASRDTGTGGSYEQYF. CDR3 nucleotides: TGTGCCAGTAGAGATACCGGGACAGGGGGTTCCTACGAGCAGTACTTC.

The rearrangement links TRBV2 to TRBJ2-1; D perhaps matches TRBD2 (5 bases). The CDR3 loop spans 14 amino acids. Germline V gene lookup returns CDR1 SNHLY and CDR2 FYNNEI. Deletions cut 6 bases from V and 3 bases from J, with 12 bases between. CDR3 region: CASRVRDLYNEQFF. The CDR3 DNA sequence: TGTGCCAGCAGGGTGAGGGATCTCTACAATGAGCAGTTCTTC.

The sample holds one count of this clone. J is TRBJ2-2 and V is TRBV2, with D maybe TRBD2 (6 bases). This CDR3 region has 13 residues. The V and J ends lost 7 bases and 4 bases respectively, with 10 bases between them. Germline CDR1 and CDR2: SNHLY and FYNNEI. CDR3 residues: CASIGGSTGELFF. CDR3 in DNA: TGTGCCAGCATTGGAGGGAGCACCGGGGAGCTGTTTTTT. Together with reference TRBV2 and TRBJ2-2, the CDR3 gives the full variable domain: EPEVTQTPSHQVTQMGQEVILRCVPISNHLYFYWYRQILGQKVEFLVSFYNNEISEKSEIFDDQFSVERPDGSNFTLKIRSTKLEDSAMYFCASIGGSTGELFFGEGSRLTVL.

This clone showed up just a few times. DNA of the CDR3: TGTGCCAGCAGCAAATGGCAGGGGAATTCCCACGAGCAGTACTTC. Encoded protein: CASSKWQGNSHEQYF. The V and J genes are TRBV21-1 and TRBJ2-7; whether TRBD1, the table's D call, matches the DNA was not checked. TRBV21-1 is a pseudogene segment. There are 15 residues in the CDR3.

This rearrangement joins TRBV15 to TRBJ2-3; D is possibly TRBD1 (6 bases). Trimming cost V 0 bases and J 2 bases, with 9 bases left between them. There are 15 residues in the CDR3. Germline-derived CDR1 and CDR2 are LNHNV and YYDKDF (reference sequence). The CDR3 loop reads CATSRDGQLTDTQYF. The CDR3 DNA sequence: TGTGCCACCAGCAGAGATGGACAGCTCACAGATACGCAGTATTTT. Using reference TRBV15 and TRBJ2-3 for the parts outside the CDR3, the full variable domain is DAMVIQNPRYQVTQFGKPVTLSCSQTLNHNVMYWYQQKSSQAPKLLFHYYDKDFNNEADTPDNFQSRRPNTSFCFLDIRSPGLGDTAMYLCATSRDGQLTDTQYFGPGTRLTVL.

CDR3: CAISDNMNTEAFF. CDR3 nucleotide sequence: TGTGCCATCAGTGACAACATGAACACTGAAGCTTTCTTT. The V call is TRBV10-3, the J call TRBJ1-1; the D is unclear. This CDR3 comprises 13 residues. The germline CDR1 and CDR2 sequences are ENHRY and SYGVKD. V lost 3 bases, J lost 0 bases, and 5 bases lay in between.

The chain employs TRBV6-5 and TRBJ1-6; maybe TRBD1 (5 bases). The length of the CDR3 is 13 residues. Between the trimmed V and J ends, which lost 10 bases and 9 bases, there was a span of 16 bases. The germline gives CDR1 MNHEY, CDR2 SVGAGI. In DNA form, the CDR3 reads TGTGCCACCCACCCAGGGACTGGTTCACCCCTCCACTTT. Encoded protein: CATHPGTGSPLHF.

The CDR3 loop reads CASSRAGGSTDTQYF. Here the CDR3 DNA reads TGTGCCAGCAGCCGCGCGGGCGGGAGCACAGATACGCAGTATTTT. The V and J genes are TRBV3-1 (or the pseudogene TRBV3-2) and TRBJ2-3, with a weak D call TRBD2 (5 bases). Germline values: CDR1 LGHDT, CDR2 YNNKEL (reference sequence). This CDR3 spans 15 amino acids. V shed 4 bases and J shed 0 bases, with 11 bases lying between them.

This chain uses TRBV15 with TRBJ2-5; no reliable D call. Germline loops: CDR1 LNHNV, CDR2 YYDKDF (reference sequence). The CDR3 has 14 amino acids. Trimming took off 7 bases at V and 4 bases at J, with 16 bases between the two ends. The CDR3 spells CATTRLMPGETQYF. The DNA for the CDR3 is TGTGCCACCACTCGACTCATGCCCGGAGAGACCCAGTACTTC.